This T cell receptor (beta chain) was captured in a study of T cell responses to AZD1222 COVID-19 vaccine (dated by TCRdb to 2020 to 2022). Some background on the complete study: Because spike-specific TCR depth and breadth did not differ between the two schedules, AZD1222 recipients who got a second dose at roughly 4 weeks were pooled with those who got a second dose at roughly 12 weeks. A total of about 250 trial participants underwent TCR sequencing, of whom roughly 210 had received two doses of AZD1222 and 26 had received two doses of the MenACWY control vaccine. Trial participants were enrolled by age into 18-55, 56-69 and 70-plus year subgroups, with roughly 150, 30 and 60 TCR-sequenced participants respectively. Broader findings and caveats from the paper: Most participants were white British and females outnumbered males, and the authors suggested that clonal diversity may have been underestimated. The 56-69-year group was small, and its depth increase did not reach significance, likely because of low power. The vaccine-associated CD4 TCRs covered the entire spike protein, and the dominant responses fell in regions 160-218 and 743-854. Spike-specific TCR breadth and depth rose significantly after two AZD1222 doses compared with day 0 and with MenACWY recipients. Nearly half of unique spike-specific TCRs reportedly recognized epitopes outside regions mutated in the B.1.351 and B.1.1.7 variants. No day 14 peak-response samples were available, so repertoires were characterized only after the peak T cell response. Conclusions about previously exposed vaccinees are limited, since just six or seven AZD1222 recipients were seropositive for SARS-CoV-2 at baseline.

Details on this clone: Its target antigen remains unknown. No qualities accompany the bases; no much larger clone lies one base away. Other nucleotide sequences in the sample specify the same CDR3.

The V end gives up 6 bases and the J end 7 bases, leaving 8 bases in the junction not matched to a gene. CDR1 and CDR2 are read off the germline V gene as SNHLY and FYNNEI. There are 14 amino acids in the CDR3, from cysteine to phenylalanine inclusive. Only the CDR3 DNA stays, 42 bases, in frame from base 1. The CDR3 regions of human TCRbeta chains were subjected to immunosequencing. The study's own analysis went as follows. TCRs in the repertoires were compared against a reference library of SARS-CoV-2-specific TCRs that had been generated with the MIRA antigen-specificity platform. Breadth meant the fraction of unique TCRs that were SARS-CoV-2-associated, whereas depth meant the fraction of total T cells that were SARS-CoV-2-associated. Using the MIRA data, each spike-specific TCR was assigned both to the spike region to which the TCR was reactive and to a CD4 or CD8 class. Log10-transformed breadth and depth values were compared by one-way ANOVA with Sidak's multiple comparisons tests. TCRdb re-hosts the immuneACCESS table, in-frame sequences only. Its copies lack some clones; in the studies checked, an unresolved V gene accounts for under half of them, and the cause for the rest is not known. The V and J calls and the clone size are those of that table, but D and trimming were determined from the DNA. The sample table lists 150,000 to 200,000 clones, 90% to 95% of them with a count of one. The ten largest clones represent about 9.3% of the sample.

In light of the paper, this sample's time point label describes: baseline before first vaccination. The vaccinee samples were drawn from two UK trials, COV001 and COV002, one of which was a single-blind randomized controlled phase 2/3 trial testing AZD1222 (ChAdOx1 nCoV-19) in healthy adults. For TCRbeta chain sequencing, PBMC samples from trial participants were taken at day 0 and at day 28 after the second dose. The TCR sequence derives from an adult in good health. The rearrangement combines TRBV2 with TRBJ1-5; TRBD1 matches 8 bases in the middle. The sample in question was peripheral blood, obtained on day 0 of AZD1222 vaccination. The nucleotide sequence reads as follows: TGTGCCAGCAGCCCCGACAGGGGTAGGCAGCCCCAGCATTTT. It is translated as CASSPDRGRQPQHF.